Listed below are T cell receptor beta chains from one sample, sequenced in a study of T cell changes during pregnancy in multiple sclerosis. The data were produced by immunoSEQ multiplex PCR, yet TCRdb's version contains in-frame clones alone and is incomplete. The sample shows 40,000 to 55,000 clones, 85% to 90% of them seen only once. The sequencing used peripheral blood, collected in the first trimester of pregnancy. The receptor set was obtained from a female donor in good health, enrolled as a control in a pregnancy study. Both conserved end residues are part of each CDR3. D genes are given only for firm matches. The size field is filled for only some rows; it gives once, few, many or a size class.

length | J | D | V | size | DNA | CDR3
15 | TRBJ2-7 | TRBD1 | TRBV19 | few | TGTGCCAGTAGTATCCTACAGGGGGGAGGCTACGAGCAGTACTTC | CASSILQGGGYEQYF
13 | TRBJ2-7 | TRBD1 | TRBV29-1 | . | TGCAGCGCACAAGGGACAGGGAGCTACGAGCAGTACTTC | CSAQGTGSYEQYF
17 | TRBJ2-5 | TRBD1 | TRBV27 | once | TGTGCCAGCAGTTTGCGGGTCCGGGACAGGGTTCAAGAGACCCAGTACTTC | CASSLRVRDRVQETQYF
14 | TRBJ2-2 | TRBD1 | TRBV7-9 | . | TGTGCCAGCAGCCGACAGGGACGAACCGGGGAGCTGTTTTTT | CASSRQGRTGELFF
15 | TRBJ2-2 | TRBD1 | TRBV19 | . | TGTGCCAGTAGTTTCGGACAGGGAGCCACCGGGGAGCTGTTTTTT | CASSFGQGATGELFF
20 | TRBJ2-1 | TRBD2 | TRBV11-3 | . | TGTGCCAGCAGCCACGGGCCGGGTAGCGGGAGAGAGGGGTTCGGGAATGAGCAGTTCTTC | CASSHGPGSGREGFGNEQFF
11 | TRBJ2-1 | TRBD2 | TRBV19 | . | TGTGCCAGTAGAGGCGGGGGTGAGCAGTTCTTC | CASRGGGEQFF
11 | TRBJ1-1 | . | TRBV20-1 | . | TGCAGTGCGGGCGGGGTCGCTGAAGCTTTCTTT | CSAGGVAEAFF
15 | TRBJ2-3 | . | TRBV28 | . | TGTGCCAGCAGTAGGGGAACAACGGGCACAGATACGCAGTATTTT | CASSRGTTGTDTQYF
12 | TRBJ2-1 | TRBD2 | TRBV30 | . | TGTGCCTGGATGGGCGGGGGAAATGAGCAGTTCTTC | CAWMGGGNEQFF
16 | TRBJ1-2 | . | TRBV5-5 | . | TGTGCCAGCAGCCAAACAGGCGACCCCCGTAACTATGGCTACACCTTC | CASSQTGDPRNYGYTF
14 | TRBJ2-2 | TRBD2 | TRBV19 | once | TGTGCCAGTAGAGGCGGGAGAGGGTCCGGGGAGCTGTTTTTT | CASRGGRGSGELFF
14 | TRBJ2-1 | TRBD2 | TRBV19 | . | TGTGCCAGTAGTAAGGGGACTACCAACAATGAGCAGTTCTTC | CASSKGTTNNEQFF
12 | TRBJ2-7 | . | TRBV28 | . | TGTGCCAGCAAAAGGGGGATCTACGAGCAGTACTTC | CASKRGIYEQYF
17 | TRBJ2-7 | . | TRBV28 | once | TGTGCCAGCAGTTCCCTTGTGTCCAGACAGGCGAACTACGAGCAGTACTTC | CASSSLVSRQANYEQYF
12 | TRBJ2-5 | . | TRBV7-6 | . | TGTGCCAGCAGCTTATTATTAGAGACCCAGTACTTC | CASSLLLETQYF
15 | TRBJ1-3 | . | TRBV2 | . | TGTGCCAGCGAATCGTTCAGGGGCTCTGGAAACACCATATATTTT | CASESFRGSGNTIYF
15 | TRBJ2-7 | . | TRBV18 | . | TGTGCCAGCTCACCGGACAGCCTCTACTCCTACGAGCAGTACTTC | CASSPDSLYSYEQYF
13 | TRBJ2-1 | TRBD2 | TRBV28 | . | TGTGCCATCGCGGGGGGGCCGGGGAATGAGCAGTTCTTC | CAIAGGPGNEQFF
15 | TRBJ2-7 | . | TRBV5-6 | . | TGTGCCAGCAGCTCTTACTCCCGAGGGTCCTACGAGCAGTACTTC | CASSSYSRGSYEQYF
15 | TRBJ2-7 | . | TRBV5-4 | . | TGTGCCAGCAGCCCTGACCCGGACAGCGACTACGAGCAGTACTTC | CASSPDPDSDYEQYF
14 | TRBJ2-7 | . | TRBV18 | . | TGTGCCAGCTCTCGACTCCGGCCATACTACGAGCAGTACTTC | CASSRLRPYYEQYF
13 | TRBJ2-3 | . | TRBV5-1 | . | TGCGCCAGCAGCTTCACGGGAGCAGATACGCAGTATTTT | CASSFTGADTQYF
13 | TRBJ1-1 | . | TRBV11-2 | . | TGTGCCAGCAGCTGGGACACGAACACTGAAGCTTTCTTT | CASSWDTNTEAFF
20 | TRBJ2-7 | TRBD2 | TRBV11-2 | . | TGTGCCAGCAGCTTAGATGATACTACGGGACTAGCGGGAGGAGGGTACGAGCAGTACTTC | CASSLDDTTGLAGGGYEQYF
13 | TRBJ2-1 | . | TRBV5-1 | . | TGCGCCAGCAGCAGGACAGATCACAATGAGCAGTTCTTC | CASSRTDHNEQFF
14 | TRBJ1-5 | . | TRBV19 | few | TGTGCCAGTGTCAGGGGTGTGGGTTCTCAGCCCCAGCATTTT | CASVRGVGSQPQHF
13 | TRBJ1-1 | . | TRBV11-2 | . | TGTGCCAGCAGCCAGATTGAAGACACTGAAGCTTTCTTT | CASSQIEDTEAFF
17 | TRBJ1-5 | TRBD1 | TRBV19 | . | TGTGCCAGTAGTATTTTCGGGACAGGGGGCGCAGGCCAGCCCCAGCATTTT | CASSIFGTGGAGQPQHF
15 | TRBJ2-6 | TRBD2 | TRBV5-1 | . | TGCGCCAGCAGCTTGGCCCCGGGGGGGTCCAACGTCCTGACTTTC | CASSLAPGGSNVLTF
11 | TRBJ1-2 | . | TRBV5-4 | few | TGTGCCAGCAGCTCCTTTTATGGCTACACCTTC | CASSSFYGYTF
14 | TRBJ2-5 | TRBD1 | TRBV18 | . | TGTGCCAGCTCACCGTTGACAGGGCCGGAGACCCAGTACTTC | CASSPLTGPETQYF
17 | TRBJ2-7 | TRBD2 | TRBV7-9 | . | TGTGCCAGCAGCTTAGGGGCAGCGGGAGCGTCGGCCTACGAGCAGTACTTC | CASSLGAAGASAYEQYF
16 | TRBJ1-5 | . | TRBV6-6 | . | TGTGCCAGCGGCCAGCGGGAGAGGGGGGGTAGTCAGCCCCAGCATTTT | CASGQRERGGSQPQHF
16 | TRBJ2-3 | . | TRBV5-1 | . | TGCGCCAGCAGCTTGTCTTCGACGGGGGGCACAGATACGCAGTATTTT | CASSLSSTGGTDTQYF
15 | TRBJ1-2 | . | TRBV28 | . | TGTGCCAGCAGGGAGGCTTCGGGTTCCTTCTATGGCTACACCTTC | CASREASGSFYGYTF
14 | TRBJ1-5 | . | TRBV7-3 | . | TGTGCCAGCAGCTCACAGGACAAAGATCAGCCCCAGCATTTT | CASSSQDKDQPQHF
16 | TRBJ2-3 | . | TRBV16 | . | TGTGCCAGCAGCCACGGGACATTTAAGGACACAGATACGCAGTATTTT | CASSHGTFKDTDTQYF
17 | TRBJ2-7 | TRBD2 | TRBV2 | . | TGTGCCAGCAGTCCTCGTCCCCGACTAGCGGGGGCGTTTGGGCAGTACTTC | CASSPRPRLAGAFGQYF
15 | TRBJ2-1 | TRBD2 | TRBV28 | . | TGTGCCAGCAGTTTATTTAGCGGGAGGGGACATGAGCAGTTCTTC | CASSLFSGRGHEQFF
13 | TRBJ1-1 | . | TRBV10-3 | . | TGTGCCACTGGAAGGGGCATGAACACTGAAGCTTTCTTT | CATGRGMNTEAFF
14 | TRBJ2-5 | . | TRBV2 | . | TGTGCCAGCAGTGATATGCCTAGCAGGGAGACCCAGTACTTC | CASSDMPSRETQYF
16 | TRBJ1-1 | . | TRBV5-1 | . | TGCGCCAGCAGCCTGATGGTATCAGGGATGAACACTGAAGCTTTCTTT | CASSLMVSGMNTEAFF
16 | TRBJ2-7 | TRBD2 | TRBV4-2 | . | TGTGCCAGCAGCCAAGTCGATAGCGGGGCAACCTACGAGCAGTACTTC | CASSQVDSGATYEQYF
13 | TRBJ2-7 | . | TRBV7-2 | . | TGTGCCAGCAGCTTAGACTTCGGGGGAAGGCAGTACTTC | CASSLDFGGRQYF
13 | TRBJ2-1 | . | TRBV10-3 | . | TGTGCCATCAGCCTGGAAGAGGGCAATGAGCAGTTCTTC | CAISLEEGNEQFF
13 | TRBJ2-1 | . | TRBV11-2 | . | TGTGCCAGCAGCCTGGGGTGGGGCGATGAGCAGTTCTTC | CASSLGWGDEQFF
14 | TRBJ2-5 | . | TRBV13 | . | TGTGCCAGCAGCGGCAGGGGGGACCAAGAGACCCAGTACTTC | CASSGRGDQETQYF